Listed below are T cell receptor beta chains from one sample, sequenced in a study of blood T cell repertoires in COVID-19. Here immunoSEQ multiplex PCR was the method, and the copy in TCRdb shows in-frame clones only, minus some. The repertoire has 200,000 to 250,000 clones, 83% of them found once; the top ten carry 6.5% to 9%. The specimen was peripheral blood. The receptor source for this set is a woman aged 45-65 years with acute or convalescent COVID-19. Both conserved end residues are part of each CDR3. The D gene is left open where the match is weak. The size of a clone is reported for some rows only, either as once, few or many, or as a class for expanded clones.

v_gene	abundance	j_gene	d_gene	CDR3nt	CDR3aa
TRBV10-3	-	TRBJ1-5	-	TGTGCCATCAGTGAGTCGAGGACAGAAAATCAGCCCCAGCATTTT	CAISESRTENQPQHF
TRBV5-1	-	TRBJ2-1	TRBD2	TGCGCCAGCAGCTTGGGACTAGCGGGAGTTGACAATGAGCAGTTCTTC	CASSLGLAGVDNEQFF
TRBV19	once	TRBJ2-6	-	TGTGCCAGTAGTATTGTACCGGGCTCTGGGGCCAACGTCCTGACTTTC	CASSIVPGSGANVLTF
TRBV24-1	-	TRBJ2-1	TRBD2	TGTGCCACCAGTGATTTTGGCGGGAGGGGAAATGAGCAGTTCTTC	CATSDFGGRGNEQFF
TRBV3-1/TRBV3-2	-	TRBJ1-2	-	TGTGCCAGCAGCCAAGATCTTATAGGAGGTTATGGCTACACCTTC	CASSQDLIGGYGYTF
TRBV28	-	TRBJ1-6	-	TGTGCCAGCGAGTGGGGCGCCAATTCACCCCTCCACTTT	CASEWGANSPLHF
TRBV5-4	-	TRBJ1-5	-	TGTGCCAGCGGATACTGGGGGGTCAGCAATCAGCCCCAGCATTTT	CASGYWGVSNQPQHF
TRBV29-1	once	TRBJ1-1	-	TGCAGCGTTAGGGAGGGCGGGAGCACTGAAGCTTTCTTT	CSVREGGSTEAFF
TRBV11-1	few	TRBJ2-5	-	TGTGCCAGCAGCTTTTCCCCATTGGCAGAGACCCAGTACTTC	CASSFSPLAETQYF
TRBV5-1	-	TRBJ1-5	TRBD1	TGCGCCAGCAGCTTAATGGCAGGGGGAAATCAGCCCCAGCATTTT	CASSLMAGGNQPQHF
TRBV19	-	TRBJ2-7	TRBD1	TGTGCCAGTAGCACCGGGACAGGGGACCTCTACGAGCAGTACTTC	CASSTGTGDLYEQYF
TRBV9	-	TRBJ2-2	-	TGTGCCAGCGCAAGCGCAGGGGACGCCGGGGAGCTGTTTTTT	CASASAGDAGELFF
TRBV5-1	-	TRBJ1-2	TRBD1	TGCGCCAGCAGCTTGGTGGGCAGGGGGGACGGCTACACCTTC	CASSLVGRGDGYTF
TRBV25-1	-	TRBJ2-1	TRBD2	TGTGCCAGCAGTGAATATCGGGGGGTCATTGAGCAGTTCTTC	CASSEYRGVIEQFF
TRBV28	-	TRBJ1-5	-	TGTGCCAGCAAGACAGGATATAGCAATCAGCCCCAGCATTTT	CASKTGYSNQPQHF
TRBV7-8	-	TRBJ2-7	TRBD1	TGTGCCAGCAGCTTGGATGGACAGGGGCCATCCGAGCAGTACTTC	CASSLDGQGPSEQYF
TRBV3-1/TRBV3-2	-	TRBJ2-1	TRBD1	TGTGCCAGCAGCCAAGACCGCACTGGGACAGTCTCCTACAATGAGCAGTTCTTC	CASSQDRTGTVSYNEQFF
TRBV4-2	-	TRBJ1-1	-	TGTGCCAGCAGCCAAGATCGGGGGGGGTCGGCTTTCTTT	CASSQDRGGSAFF
TRBV19	few	TRBJ1-5	-	TGTGCCAGTAGTATAGGGCTTAGCAATCAGCCCCAGCATTTT	CASSIGLSNQPQHF
TRBV20-1	-	TRBJ1-4	-	TGCAGTGCCCTCAGGGATGAAAAACTGTTTTTT	CSALRDEKLFF
TRBV4-1	-	TRBJ2-7	TRBD1	TGCGCCAGCAGCCAAGCCTGGCAGGGGGCCGAGCAGTACTTC	CASSQAWQGAEQYF
TRBV6-5	once	TRBJ2-4	-	TGTGCCAGCTATTCGGTAGCCAAAAACATTCAGTACTTC	CASYSVAKNIQYF
TRBV19	-	TRBJ2-4	-	TGTGCCAGTAGTTCATCAGGGGTAAACATTCAGTACTTC	CASSSSGVNIQYF
TRBV2	once	TRBJ2-1	-	TGTGCCAGCAGTGTACTAAGGGGCGATGAGCAGTTCTTC	CASSVLRGDEQFF
TRBV7-8	-	TRBJ2-2	TRBD2	TGTGCCAGCAGCGCGACTAGCGGGGGGGCGAACACCGGGGAGCTGTTTTTT	CASSATSGGANTGELFF
TRBV30	-	TRBJ2-1	TRBD2	TGTGCCTGGAGTGTATGGGGTAGCGGGAGGCCCAGGGGTAATGAGCAGTTCTTC	CAWSVWGSGRPRGNEQFF
TRBV18	-	TRBJ1-6	-	TGTGCCAGCGCTACGATCTCCTATAATTCACCCCTCCACTTT	CASATISYNSPLHF
TRBV5-1	-	TRBJ2-2	TRBD2	TGCGCCAGCAGCTTGGCTAGCGGGGGAAACACCGGGGAGCTGTTTTTT	CASSLASGGNTGELFF
TRBV28	-	TRBJ1-4	-	TGTGCCAGCAGTTTGGAGGGGAGTGAAAAACTGTTTTTT	CASSLEGSEKLFF
TRBV12-3/TRBV12-4	-	TRBJ2-5	-	TGTGCCAGCAGTTTTATTTCGGAGACCCAGTACTTC	CASSFISETQYF
TRBV7-2	once	TRBJ1-2	TRBD1	TGTGCCAGCAGCTTAGGGCAGGGGGCGCGTCGTGGCTACACCTTC	CASSLGQGARRGYTF
TRBV29-1	-	TRBJ2-5	TRBD1	TGCAGCGTGGGGACAGGGGACCTCCAAGAGACCCAGTACTTC	CSVGTGDLQETQYF
TRBV28	-	TRBJ2-7	TRBD1	TGTGCCAGCAGTTTCCCTCCGGGACAGGGCCCCTACGAGCAGTACTTC	CASSFPPGQGPYEQYF
TRBV2	-	TRBJ1-2	TRBD1	TGTGCCAGCTTGGACAGGATAGCCTATGGCTACACCTTC	CASLDRIAYGYTF
TRBV30	-	TRBJ2-3	-	TGTGCCTGGAGTGCAAGCCTCCAGGGGAGCACAGATACGCAGTATTTT	CAWSASLQGSTDTQYF